Each of the 13 T cell receptor beta chains below was sequenced from the same sample in a study of CD8+ T cells in alopecia areata (dated by TCRdb to the late 2010s). The time point label, read with the paper, signifies: baseline before oral tofacitinib. The protocol used for the library was the immunoSEQ multiplex PCR assay. RNA was extracted from all samples and reverse transcribed into cDNA, which served as template for TCR sequencing. TCRdb retrieved this table from immuneACCESS and kept in-frame rearrangements only. Not all clones are present; in checked studies, unresolved V genes account for under half, and no reason is known for the remainder. The sample includes some 170,000 clones, with roughly 60% observed a single time. The ten largest clones represent over 1.5% of the sample. The sequencing used CD4+ T cells sorted from blood, collected at week 0. The source of these receptors is a human donor with alopecia areata.

V gene TRBV30 combines with J gene TRBJ1-1; TRBD1 aligns across 7 bases. CDR1 is GTSNPN and CDR2 is SVGIG in the germline V gene (reference sequence). The CDR3 contains 14 residues. The junction had 8 bases not matched to a gene; V was cut back by 3 bases and J by 4 bases. The CDR3 is CAWSGKGATTEAFF. As DNA, the CDR3 is TGTGCCTGGAGCGGGAAGGGGGCTACCACTGAAGCTTTCTTT.

The chain carries TRBV29-1 and TRBJ1-1; D is unresolved. Germline V gene lookup returns CDR1 SQVTM and CDR2 ANQGSEA. The CDR3 is 11 amino acids. The V end was cut by 6 bases, the J end by 5 bases, with 10 bases between. This chain's CDR3 is CSVKSVTEAFF. CDR3 nucleotides: TGCAGCGTGAAATCGGTGACTGAAGCTTTCTTT.

This clone was recorded a few times. This chain joins TRBV27 and TRBJ1-1; no definite D call. The CDR3 extends over 14 amino acids. Germline CDR1 MNHEY, CDR2 SMNVEV (reference sequence). The V gene lost 1 base and the J gene lost 0 bases, with 6 bases spanning the gap. CDR3 sequence: CASSLLRMNTEAFF. As DNA, the CDR3 is TGTGCCAGCAGTTTATTAAGGATGAACACTGAAGCTTTCTTT.

This clone was detected only a few times. The CDR3 protein is CSVEITGGLNTEAFF. The CDR3 DNA reads TGCAGCGTTGAGATAACAGGGGGCCTGAACACTGAAGCTTTCTTT. The genes are TRBV29-1 and TRBJ1-1; 9 nucleotides align to TRBD1. V lost 3 bases to trimming and J lost 0 bases; unmatched junction nucleotides: 5. CDR3 length equals 15 residues. The germline CDR1 and CDR2 sequences are SQVTM and ANQGSEA.

Comment on this clone: Relative to the germline gene, one junction end is altered; a read error may explain this. The chain combines TRBV30 with TRBJ1-2; D is uncertain. CDR1 and CDR2 (germline): GTSNPN, SVGIG (reference sequence). This CDR3 region has 11 residues. The CDR3 nucleotides are TGTGCCTCCTCGACCCTCGTCGGTACACACTTC. Translation: CASSTLVGTHF.

V and J are TRBV7-9 and TRBJ1-5; TRBD1 agrees at 7 bases. The CDR3 is made up of 16 amino acids. Unmatched junction bases numbered 4, after V lost 0 bases and J lost 2 bases. The V gene's germline CDR1 is SEHNR and CDR2 FQNEAQ (reference sequence). DNA for the CDR3: TGTGCCAGCAGCTTAGCTGTCGGGACAGGCAATCAGCCCCAGCATTTT. Translated, it gives CASSLAVGTGNQPQHF.

This sequence joins TRBV4-1 and TRBJ1-4, with D maybe TRBD1 (5 bases). The V end lost 1 base, the J end lost 5 bases, and 11 bases lay between the germline ends. The CDR3 consists of 15 residues. The germline CDR1 and CDR2 sequences are MGHRA and YSYEKL. In DNA form, the CDR3 reads TGCGCCAGCAGCCAAGGGGGCAGCCCGAATGAAAAACTGTTTTTT. Residues: CASSQGGSPNEKLFF.

The chain joins TRBV7-6 to TRBJ1-6; the D is unclear. The CDR3 spans 13 residues. V lost 4 bases and J 10 bases, leaving 11 bases between the germline ends. Germline CDR1 is SGHVS and CDR2 is FNYEAQ. The CDR3 bases are TGTGCCAGCAGCTCGTCGACGGGGTCACCCCTCCACTTT. It is translated as CASSSSTGSPLHF.

V and J are TRBV7-2 and TRBJ2-1; 15 bases are a match to TRBD2. The length of the CDR3 is 15 residues. After removal of 5 bases from V and 8 bases from J, the junction contained 4 bases not matched to a gene. Germline V gene sequence: CDR1 SGHTA, CDR2 FQGNSA. The CDR3 coding sequence is TGTGCCAGCAGCCGAGGGACTAGCGGGGGGTATGAGCAGTTCTTC. It translates to CASSRGTSGGYEQFF.

The chain is built from TRBV2 and TRBJ1-2; D is uncertain. The V end was cut by 7 bases, the J end by 8 bases, with 11 bases between. CDR1 SNHLY and CDR2 FYNNEI come from the germline V gene. CDR3 size: 11 residues. DNA of the CDR3: TGTGCCAGCACCTCCCTGAGGGGCTACACCTTC. It yields the protein CASTSLRGYTF.

The table lists this clone with a few counts. The rearrangement links TRBV11-2 to TRBJ2-5; D may be TRBD2 (5 bases). The V end lost 6 bases, the J end lost 5 bases, and 7 bases lay between the germline ends. This CDR3 comprises 11 residues. Looked up from germline, CDR1 is SGHAT and CDR2 is FQNNGV. CDR3 amino acids: CASRGSETQYF. The CDR3 DNA reads TGTGCCAGCAGGGGGAGTGAGACCCAGTACTTC.

This clone showed up just a few times. This chain connects TRBV7-2 to TRBJ2-5; D call uncertain. The CDR3 length is 12 residues. CDR1 is SGHTA and CDR2 is FQGNSA in the germline V gene. The V gene lost 1 base and the J gene lost 5 bases, with 5 bases spanning the gap. The CDR3, as DNA: TGTGCCAGCAGCTTAGGGGCGGAGACCCAGTACTTC. Translation: CASSLGAETQYF.

The rearrangement uses TRBV29-1 and TRBJ1-2; possibly TRBD1 for D (5 bases). Germline assignment: CDR1 SQVTM and CDR2 ANQGSEA. V was shortened by 6 bases and J by 6 bases, with 14 bases between the two germline ends. The CDR3 runs 12 residues. The CDR3 sequence is CSVALGDHGYTF. Here the CDR3 DNA reads TGCAGCGTCGCTTTGGGGGATCATGGCTACACCTTC.